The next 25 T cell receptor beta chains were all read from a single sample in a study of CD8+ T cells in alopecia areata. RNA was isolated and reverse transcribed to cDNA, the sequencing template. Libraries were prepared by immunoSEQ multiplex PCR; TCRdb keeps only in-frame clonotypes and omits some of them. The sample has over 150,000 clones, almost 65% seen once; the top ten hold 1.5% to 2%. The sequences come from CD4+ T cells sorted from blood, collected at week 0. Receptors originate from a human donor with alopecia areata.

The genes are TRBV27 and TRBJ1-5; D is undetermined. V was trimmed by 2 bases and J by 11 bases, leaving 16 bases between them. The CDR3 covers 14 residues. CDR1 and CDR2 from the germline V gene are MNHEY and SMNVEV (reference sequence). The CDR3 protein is CASSLDPYQGTQHF. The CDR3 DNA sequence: TGTGCCAGCAGTTTAGATCCGTACCAAGGGACCCAGCATTTT.

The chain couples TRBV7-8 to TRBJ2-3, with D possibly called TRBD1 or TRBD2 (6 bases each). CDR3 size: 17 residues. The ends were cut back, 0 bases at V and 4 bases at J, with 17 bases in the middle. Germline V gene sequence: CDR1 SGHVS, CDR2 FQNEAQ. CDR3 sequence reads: CASSLAGGLASSDTQYF. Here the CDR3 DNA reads TGTGCCAGCAGCTTAGCTGGGGGGCTAGCCAGTTCAGATACGCAGTATTTT.

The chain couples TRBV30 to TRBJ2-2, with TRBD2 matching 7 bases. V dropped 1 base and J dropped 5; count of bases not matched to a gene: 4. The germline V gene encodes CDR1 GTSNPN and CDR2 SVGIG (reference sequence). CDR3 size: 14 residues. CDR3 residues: CAWSGLAQTGELFF. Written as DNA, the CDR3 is TGTGCCTGGAGTGGACTAGCTCAAACCGGGGAGCTGTTTTTT.

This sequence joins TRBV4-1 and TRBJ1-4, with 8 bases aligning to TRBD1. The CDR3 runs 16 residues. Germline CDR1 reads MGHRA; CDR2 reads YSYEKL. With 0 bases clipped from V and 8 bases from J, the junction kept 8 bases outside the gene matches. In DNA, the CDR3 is TGCGCCAGCAGCCAAGATCGTACAGGGGGAGGAGAAAAACTGTTTTTT. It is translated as CASSQDRTGGGEKLFF.

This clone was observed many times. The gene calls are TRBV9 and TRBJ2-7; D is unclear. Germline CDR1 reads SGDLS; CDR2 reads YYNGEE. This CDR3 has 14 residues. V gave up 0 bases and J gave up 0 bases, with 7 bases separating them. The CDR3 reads CASSVGTDSYEQYF. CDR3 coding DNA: TGTGCCAGCAGCGTAGGAACGGACTCCTACGAGCAGTACTTC. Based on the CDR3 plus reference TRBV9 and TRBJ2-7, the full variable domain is DSGVTQTPKHLITATGQRVTLRCSPRSGDLSVYWYQQSLDQGLQFLIQYYNGEERAKGNILERFSAQQFPDLHSELNLSSLELGDSALYFCASSVGTDSYEQYFGPGTRLTVT.

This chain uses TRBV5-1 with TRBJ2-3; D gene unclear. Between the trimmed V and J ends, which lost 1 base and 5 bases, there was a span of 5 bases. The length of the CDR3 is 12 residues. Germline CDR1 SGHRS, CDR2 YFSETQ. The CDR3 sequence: CASSLSRDTQYF. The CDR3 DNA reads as TGCGCCAGCAGCTTGAGCCGAGATACGCAGTATTTT.

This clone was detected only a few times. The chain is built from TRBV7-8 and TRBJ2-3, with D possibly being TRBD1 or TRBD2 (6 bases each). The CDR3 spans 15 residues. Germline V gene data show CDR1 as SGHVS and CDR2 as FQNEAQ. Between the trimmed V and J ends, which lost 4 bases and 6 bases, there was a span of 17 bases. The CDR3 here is CASSSLGGESDTQYF. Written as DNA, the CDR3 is TGTGCCAGCAGCTCCTTGGGGGGCGAATCGGATACGCAGTATTTT. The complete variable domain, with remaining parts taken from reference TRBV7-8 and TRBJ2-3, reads GAGVSQSPRYKVAKRGQDVALRCDPISGHVSLFWYQQALGQGPEFLTYFQNEAQLDKSGLPSDRFFAERPEGSVSTLKIQRTQQEDSAVYLCASSSLGGESDTQYFGPGTRLTVL.

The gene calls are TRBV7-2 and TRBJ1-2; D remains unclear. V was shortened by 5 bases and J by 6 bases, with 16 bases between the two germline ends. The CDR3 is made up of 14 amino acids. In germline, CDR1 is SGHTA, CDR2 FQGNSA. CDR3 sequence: CASSPWSRRDGYTF. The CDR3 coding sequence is TGTGCCAGCAGCCCATGGAGCAGGCGGGATGGCTACACCTTC.

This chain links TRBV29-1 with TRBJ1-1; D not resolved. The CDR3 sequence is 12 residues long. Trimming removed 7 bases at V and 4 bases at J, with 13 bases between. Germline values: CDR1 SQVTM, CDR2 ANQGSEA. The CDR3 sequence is CSAGGFGTEAFF. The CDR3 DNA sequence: TGCAGCGCGGGTGGTTTCGGCACTGAAGCTTTCTTT.

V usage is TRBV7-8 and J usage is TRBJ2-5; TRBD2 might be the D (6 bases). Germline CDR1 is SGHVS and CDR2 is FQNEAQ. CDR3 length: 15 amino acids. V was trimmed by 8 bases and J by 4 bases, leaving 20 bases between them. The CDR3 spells CASGFRGIVGETQYF. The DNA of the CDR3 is TGTGCCAGCGGGTTCCGGGGGATCGTAGGAGAGACCCAGTACTTC.

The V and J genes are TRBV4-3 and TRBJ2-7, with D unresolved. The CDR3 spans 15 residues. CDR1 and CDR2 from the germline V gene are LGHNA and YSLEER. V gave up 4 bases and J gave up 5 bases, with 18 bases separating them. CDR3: CASSPQVGRSDEQYF. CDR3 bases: TGCGCCAGCAGCCCTCAAGTCGGTCGGAGCGACGAGCAGTACTTC.

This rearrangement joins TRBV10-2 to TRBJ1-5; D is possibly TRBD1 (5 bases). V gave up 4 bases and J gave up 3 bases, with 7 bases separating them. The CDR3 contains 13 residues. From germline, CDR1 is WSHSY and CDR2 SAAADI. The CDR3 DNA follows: TGCGCCAGCAGTGGACAGATCAATCAGCCCCAGCATTTT. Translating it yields CASSGQINQPQHF.

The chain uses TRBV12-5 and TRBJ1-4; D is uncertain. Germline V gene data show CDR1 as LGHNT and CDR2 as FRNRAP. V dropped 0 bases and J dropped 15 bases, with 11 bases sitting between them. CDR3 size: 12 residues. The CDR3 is CASGLVPGNVFF. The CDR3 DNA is TGTGCTAGTGGTTTGGTACCGGGGAACGTGTTTTTT. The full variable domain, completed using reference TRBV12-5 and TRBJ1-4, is DARVTQTPRHKVTEMGQEVTMRCQPILGHNTVFWYRQTMMQGLELLAYFRNRAPLDDSGMPKDRFSAEMPDATLATLKIQPSEPRDSAVYFCASGLVPGNVFFGSGTQLSVL.

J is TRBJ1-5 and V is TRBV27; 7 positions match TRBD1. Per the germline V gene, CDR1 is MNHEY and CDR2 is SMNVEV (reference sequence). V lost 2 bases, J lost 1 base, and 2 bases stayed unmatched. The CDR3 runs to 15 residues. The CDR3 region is CASSLGTASNQPQHF. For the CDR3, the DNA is TGTGCCAGCAGTTTAGGGACAGCGAGCAATCAGCCCCAGCATTTT.

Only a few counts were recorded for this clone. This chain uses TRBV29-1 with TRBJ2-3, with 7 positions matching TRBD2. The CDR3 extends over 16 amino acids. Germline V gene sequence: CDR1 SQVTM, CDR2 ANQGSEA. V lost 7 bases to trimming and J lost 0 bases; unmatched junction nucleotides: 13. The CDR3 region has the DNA TGCAGCGCCAACCCCCTAGCGGAATCTAGCACAGATACGCAGTATTTT. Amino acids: CSANPLAESSTDTQYF.

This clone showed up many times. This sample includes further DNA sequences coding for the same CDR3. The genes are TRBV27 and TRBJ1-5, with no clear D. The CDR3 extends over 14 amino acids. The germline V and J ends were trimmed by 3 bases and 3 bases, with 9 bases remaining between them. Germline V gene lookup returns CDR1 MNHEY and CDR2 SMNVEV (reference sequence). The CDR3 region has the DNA TGTGCCAGCAGTTTTGCCGGCTTCAATCAGCCCCAGCATTTT. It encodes CASSFAGFNQPQHF.

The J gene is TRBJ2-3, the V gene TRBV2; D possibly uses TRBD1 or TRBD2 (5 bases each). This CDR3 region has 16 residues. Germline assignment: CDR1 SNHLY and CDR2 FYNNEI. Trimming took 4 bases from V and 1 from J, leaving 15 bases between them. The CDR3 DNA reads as TGTGCCAGCAGTGTAAACGGGGCGACCCGCACAGATACGCAGTATTTT. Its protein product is CASSVNGATRTDTQYF. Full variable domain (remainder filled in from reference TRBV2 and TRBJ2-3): EPEVTQTPSHQVTQMGQEVILRCVPISNHLYFYWYRQILGQKVEFLVSFYNNEISEKSEIFDDQFSVERPDGSNFTLKIRSTKLEDSAMYFCASSVNGATRTDTQYFGPGTRLTVL.

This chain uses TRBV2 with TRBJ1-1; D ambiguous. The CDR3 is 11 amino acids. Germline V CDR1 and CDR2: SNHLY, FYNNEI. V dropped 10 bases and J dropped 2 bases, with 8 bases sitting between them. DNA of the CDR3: TGTGCCACTCACGTAAACACTGAAGCTTTCTTT. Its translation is CATHVNTEAFF.

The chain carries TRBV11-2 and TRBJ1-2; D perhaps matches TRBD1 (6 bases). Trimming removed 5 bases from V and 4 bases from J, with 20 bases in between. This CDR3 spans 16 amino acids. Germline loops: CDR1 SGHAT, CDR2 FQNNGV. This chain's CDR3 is CASSPDSRGVPYGYTF. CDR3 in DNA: TGTGCCAGCAGCCCGGACAGCAGAGGGGTTCCCTATGGCTACACCTTC.

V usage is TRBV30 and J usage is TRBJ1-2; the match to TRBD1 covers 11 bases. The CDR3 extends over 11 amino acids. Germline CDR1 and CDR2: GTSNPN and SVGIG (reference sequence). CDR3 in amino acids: CAGQGAYGYTF. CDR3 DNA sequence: TGTGCTGGACAGGGGGCCTATGGCTACACCTTC.

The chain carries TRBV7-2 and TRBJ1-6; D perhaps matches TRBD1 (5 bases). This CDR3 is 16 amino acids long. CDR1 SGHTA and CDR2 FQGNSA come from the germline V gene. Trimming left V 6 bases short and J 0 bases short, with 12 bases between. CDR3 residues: CASRATASSYNSPLHF. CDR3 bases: TGTGCCAGCAGGGCGACAGCAAGCTCCTATAATTCACCCCTCCACTTT.

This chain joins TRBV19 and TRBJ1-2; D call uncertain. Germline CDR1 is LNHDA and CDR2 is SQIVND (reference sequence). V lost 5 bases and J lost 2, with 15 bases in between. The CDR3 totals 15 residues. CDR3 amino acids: CASSYGAAVNYGYTF. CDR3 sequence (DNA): TGTGCCAGTAGTTACGGCGCGGCAGTAAACTATGGCTACACCTTC. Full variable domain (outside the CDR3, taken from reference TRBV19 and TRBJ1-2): DGGITQSPKYLFRKEGQNVTLSCEQNLNHDAMYWYRQDPGQGLRLIYYSQIVNDFQKGDIAEGYSVSREKKESFPLTVTSAQKNPTAFYLCASSYGAAVNYGYTFGSGTRLTVV.

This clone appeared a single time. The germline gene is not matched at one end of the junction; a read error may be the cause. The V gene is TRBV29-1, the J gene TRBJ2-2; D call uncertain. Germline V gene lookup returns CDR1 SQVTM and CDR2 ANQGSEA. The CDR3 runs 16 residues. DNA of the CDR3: TGCAGCGCTGAAGATTTAGGCAGCCGGAACACCGGGGAGCTGTTTTTT. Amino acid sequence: CSAEDLGSRNTGELFF.

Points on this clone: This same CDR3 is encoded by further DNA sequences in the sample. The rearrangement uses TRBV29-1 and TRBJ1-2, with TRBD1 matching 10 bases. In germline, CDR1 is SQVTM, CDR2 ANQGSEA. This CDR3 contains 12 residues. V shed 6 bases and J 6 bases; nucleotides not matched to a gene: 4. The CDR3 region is CSVTGTGDGYTF. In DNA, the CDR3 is TGCAGCGTAACTGGGACAGGGGATGGCTACACCTTC.

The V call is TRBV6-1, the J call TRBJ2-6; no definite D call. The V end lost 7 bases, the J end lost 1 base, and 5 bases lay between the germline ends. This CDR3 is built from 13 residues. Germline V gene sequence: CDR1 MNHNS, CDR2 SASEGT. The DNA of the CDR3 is TGTGCCAGCAAAGGATCTGGGGCCAACGTCCTGACTTTC. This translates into CASKGSGANVLTF.